This T cell receptor (beta chain) was sequenced for a study of T cells expressing NK-cell markers (dated by TCRdb to between 2020 and 2021). About the study as a whole: TCR beta-chain repertoires were profiled in sorted CD3+CD56+NKG2C+, CD3+CD56+NKG2C- and CD3+CD56-NKG2C+ T-cell subsets from eight donors. All eight donors whose samples were sequenced were randomly selected healthy volunteers, three of them men and five women. Among the eight sequenced donors, only one was HCMV-seronegative, while the other seven were HCMV-seropositive. Libraries were sequenced as 2 x 150 bp reads on Illumina HiSeq 2000/2500, MiSeq or NextSeq.

On this clonotype itself: Its binding antigen is unknown.

HCMV-specific IgG was detected in serum with a commercial ELISA kit to determine HCMV serostatus. Peripheral blood mononuclear cells were isolated from blood by Ficoll density gradient centrifugation. What the authors observed across the whole study: It remained unclear whether the expanded NKG2C-expressing T cell clones were specific for HCMV antigens. In 6 or 7 donors, the dominant CD3+CD56+NKG2C+ clonotypes ranked among the top 10 CD8+ clonotypes, making up roughly 1.0-7.0% of CD8+ T cells. Those dominant clonotypes were again the most abundant among CD3+CD56-NKG2C+ cells in a handful of donors, at about 28.3-60.1%.

The sample was run on an Illumina HiSeq 2000. 5'RACE template switching, by which a universal primer site and unique molecular identifiers were added, was used to make TCR beta cDNA libraries. Synthesis of cDNA was primed from the TCR beta constant segment and was followed by two consecutive PCR amplification steps. Concerning the study's data processing: MIGEC handled demultiplexing of the reads and grouping by UMI, while MiTCR was used to assemble and quantify clonotypes. To exclude erroneous sequences, only TCR cDNA sequences supported by at least two reads were retained. The tcR package was used for downstream repertoire analysis, and clonotypes were matched between fractions using CDR3 nucleotide sequence together with V segment. Antigen specificity was annotated against VDJdb with VDJmatch, allowing one amino acid substitution in CDR3. TCRdb reprocessed the reads and lists each CDR3 protein sequence as a single entry, with no DNA. The V and J calls come from TCRdb's annotation, not from the publication. This sample's records show a few hundred thousand distinct CDR3 sequences. Under 0.5% of the sample is taken by the ten largest.

The sequenced sample consisted of blood T cells: a sorted CD56 or NKG2C T cell subset, CD4+ or CD8+ T cells, or bulk PBMC T cells (not recorded which). The source of this sequence is a young man in good health. Donor details come from another sample of the same person, matched by shared clones.

The CDR3 amino acid sequence is: CSASHGYNEQFF. The chain is assembled from TRBV20-1 and TRBJ2-1. The CDR3 holds 12 amino acids from the cysteine to the phenylalanine. A DNA sequence was not provided. CDR1 and CDR2 are read off the germline V gene (reference sequence) as DFQATT and SNEGSKA.